Listed here are 24 T cell receptor beta chains from one sample, sequenced in a study of T cells in Graves' hyperthyroidism and ophthalmopathy. TCR beta CDR3 regions were amplified from RNA. First-round RT-PCR of the TCR CDR3 relied on the HTBI primer set. From the multiplex PCR reads, TCRdb called clonotypes with MiXCR, one entry per CDR3 protein. The sample shows around 350,000 distinct CDR3 sequences, 12% to 15% of them seen only once. The source material was blood. The receptors here all came from an older woman with Graves' ophthalmopathy.

This clonotype appeared a few times. The chain couples TRBV29-1 to TRBJ2-7; the match to TRBD2 covers 10 bases. The CDR3 is 13 residues long. V lost 2 bases and J lost 3; bases outside the gene matches: 1. Germline loops: CDR1 SQVTM, CDR2 ANQGSEA. The CDR3 reads CSVELAGVYEQYF. The CDR3 DNA reads TGCAGCGTTGAACTAGCGGGAGTCTACGAGCAGTACTTC.

This clonotype was found many times. The chain couples TRBV28 to TRBJ2-7, with 10 bases lining up with TRBD1. The CDR3 is 16 amino acids. Germline lookup yields CDR1 MDHEN and CDR2 SYDVKM. Germline trimming cut 6 bases from V and 7 bases from J; bases unmatched to any gene: 15. CDR3 sequence: CASRTGTGAPDGEQYF. In DNA form, the CDR3 reads TGTGCCAGCAGGACCGGGACAGGGGCTCCGGACGGGGAGCAGTACTTC.

Here the CDR3 DNA reads TGTGCCAGCAGTTTATTAGTAGGGGGTGGCTACACCTTC. Translated, it gives CASSLLVGGGYTF. This chain links TRBV27 with TRBJ1-2, with a possible D match to TRBD1 (6 bases). Germline CDR1 MNHEY, CDR2 SMNVEV (reference sequence). This CDR3 is 13 amino acids long. V lost 1 base, J lost 7 bases, and 10 bases lay in between.

The J gene is TRBJ2-1, the V gene TRBV6-1; TRBD2 agrees at 9 bases. CDR3 length: 15 amino acids. With V trimmed by 6 bases and J by 7 bases, 10 bases remained unmatched. The germline gives CDR1 MNHNS, CDR2 SASEGT. CDR3 loop: CASSPATSGRNEQFF. The CDR3 nucleotides are TGTGCCAGCAGCCCCGCGACTAGCGGCCGGAATGAGCAGTTCTTC.

This clonotype occurred many times. The chain has TRBV12-5 and TRBJ2-1; perhaps TRBD2 as D (6 bases). Germline V gene data show CDR1 as LGHNT and CDR2 as FRNRAP. The CDR3 sequence is 12 residues long. Trimming removed 9 bases from V and 5 bases from J, with 11 bases in between. This CDR3 reads CASGTYNNEQFF. The CDR3 bases are TGTGCTAGCGGGACTTATAACAATGAGCAGTTCTTC. The full variable domain, with the rest looked up from reference TRBV12-5 and TRBJ2-1, is DARVTQTPRHKVTEMGQEVTMRCQPILGHNTVFWYRQTMMQGLELLAYFRNRAPLDDSGMPKDRFSAEMPDATLATLKIQPSEPRDSAVYFCASGTYNNEQFFGPGTRLTVL.

This clonotype was picked up many times. The CDR3 spells CASSLKRGTGTDTQYF. The CDR3 nucleotides are TGCGCCAGCAGCTTGAAGCGCGGGACAGGCACAGATACGCAGTATTTT. The chain is built from TRBV5-1 and TRBJ2-3; D is possibly TRBD1 (7 bases). Germline-derived CDR1 and CDR2 are SGHRS and YFSETQ. CDR3 length: 16 amino acids. Trimming removed 1 base at V and 1 base at J, with 13 bases between.

This clonotype appeared a few times. The chain has TRBV27 and TRBJ1-5, with D possibly TRBD1 on 5 matching bases. The V and J ends lost 6 bases and 4 bases respectively, with 10 bases between them. Germline loops: CDR1 MNHEY, CDR2 SMNVEV (reference sequence). The CDR3 is 13 residues long. This CDR3 is CASSRRENQPQHF. The DNA for the CDR3 is TGTGCCAGCAGCCGCAGGGAAAATCAGCCCCAGCATTTT.

The chain has TRBV19 and TRBJ1-1; the D gene is possibly TRBD1 (5 bases). CDR1 LNHDA and CDR2 SQIVND come from the germline V gene (reference sequence). The CDR3 extends over 13 amino acids. V was clipped by 7 bases and J by 5 bases, with 14 bases between them. The CDR3 sequence: CASIQGWGTEAFF. The CDR3 DNA reads TGTGCCAGTATCCAAGGTTGGGGGACTGAAGCTTTCTTT. The complete variable domain, with remaining parts taken from reference TRBV19 and TRBJ1-1, reads DGGITQSPKYLFRKEGQNVTLSCEQNLNHDAMYWYRQDPGQGLRLIYYSQIVNDFQKGDIAEGYSVSREKKESFPLTVTSAQKNPTAFYLCASIQGWGTEAFFGQGTRLTVV.

This clonotype occurred many times. V and J are TRBV6-1 and TRBJ1-1; TRBD1 might be the D (6 bases). Germline V gene data show CDR1 as MNHNS and CDR2 as SASEGT. The V end was cut by 6 bases, the J end by 4 bases, with 15 bases between. CDR3 size: 14 residues. The CDR3 sequence is CASRGWTASTEAFF. DNA of the CDR3: TGTGCCAGCAGGGGGTGGACAGCGAGCACTGAAGCTTTCTTT.

This clonotype has a count of ten or more. The chain employs TRBV7-2 and TRBJ2-5; 7 positions match TRBD2. Per germline, CDR1 SGHTA and CDR2 FQGNSA. The ends lost 5 bases at V and 4 bases at J; junction bases unmatched: 7. There are 14 residues in the CDR3. The CDR3 region is CASSPTSVGETQYF. CDR3 nucleotides: TGTGCCAGCAGCCCAACTAGCGTAGGAGAGACCCAGTACTTC.

V gene TRBV30 combines with J gene TRBJ1-1, with D unresolved. Germline CDR1 is GTSNPN and CDR2 is SVGIG (reference sequence). Deletions cut 3 bases from V and 0 bases from J, with 8 bases between. CDR3 length: 13 residues. CDR3 sequence (DNA): TGTGCCTGGAGGCCAGGCTTGAACACTGAAGCTTTCTTT. Translated, it gives CAWRPGLNTEAFF.

This chain uses TRBV19 with TRBJ2-2; tentative D call: TRBD1 (6 bases). There are 12 residues in the CDR3. V was shortened by 8 bases and J by 6 bases, with 10 bases between the two germline ends. The germline gives CDR1 LNHDA, CDR2 SQIVND (reference sequence). The DNA of the CDR3 is TGTGCCAGTCTAAGGGGGTCCGGGGAGCTGTTTTTT. This gives the protein CASLRGSGELFF.

This clonotype was picked up a small number of times. The chain carries TRBV28 and TRBJ1-3; TRBD1 is a possible D gene (6 bases). Germline V gene sequence: CDR1 MDHEN, CDR2 SYDVKM. The ends were cut back, 6 bases at V and 0 bases at J, with 15 bases in the middle. This CDR3 has 16 residues. The CDR3 nucleotides read TGTGCCAGCAGCCGGGGACACCAGAGCTCTGGAAACACCATATATTTT. This translates into CASSRGHQSSGNTIYF.

In its sample, this clonotype was seen many times. The chain carries TRBV18 and TRBJ2-3; TRBD2 is a possible D gene (6 bases). The CDR3 totals 15 residues. V lost 5 bases and J 2 bases, leaving 14 bases between the germline ends. The germline CDR1 and CDR2 sequences are KGHSH and LQKENI. CDR3 bases: TGTGCCAGCTCAGGGGGACTCGACCTCACAGATACGCAGTATTTT. It yields the protein CASSGGLDLTDTQYF.

This clonotype came up a few times. The CDR3 nucleotides are TGCGCCAGCAGCCCCGGGACTAGTGGGACCGGGGAGCTGTTTTTT. Amino acids: CASSPGTSGTGELFF. The V and J genes are TRBV5-1 and TRBJ2-2; 8 positions agree with TRBD2. Per the germline V gene, CDR1 is SGHRS and CDR2 is YFSETQ. The CDR3 is 15 amino acids. Trimming removed 4 bases from V and 5 bases from J; junction bases left unmatched: 7. Full variable domain (outside the CDR3, taken from reference TRBV5-1 and TRBJ2-2): KAGVTQTPRYLIKTRGQQVTLSCSPISGHRSVSWYQQTPGQGLQFLFEYFSETQRNKGNFPGRFSGRQFSNSRSEMNVSTLELGDSALYLCASSPGTSGTGELFFGEGSRLTVL.

The table lists this clonotype with many counts. The V gene is TRBV7-2, the J gene TRBJ2-5; the match to TRBD2 covers 12 bases. With 1 base clipped from V and 9 bases from J, the junction kept 3 bases outside the gene matches. This CDR3 has 14 amino acids. Germline CDR1 SGHTA, CDR2 FQGNSA. The CDR3, as DNA: TGTGCCAGCAGCTTAGTTCTAGCGGGAGGGTCCCAGTACTTC. This gives the protein CASSLVLAGGSQYF.

There are many counts of this clonotype. The V gene is TRBV3-1, the J gene TRBJ2-1; D is unclear. Germline lookup yields CDR1 LGHDT and CDR2 YNNKEL (reference sequence). The CDR3 is made up of 15 amino acids. Trimming took 2 bases from V and 5 from J, leaving 13 bases between them. The CDR3 sequence is CASSQRLLGNNEQFF. The CDR3 coding sequence is TGTGCCAGCAGCCAAAGGCTGCTCGGAAACAATGAGCAGTTCTTC.

This clonotype was counted between two and nine times. J is TRBJ2-3 and V is TRBV28, with TRBD2 identical over 9 bases. Per germline, CDR1 MDHEN and CDR2 SYDVKM. Trimming took 3 bases from V and 8 from J; bases not matched to a gene: 9. CDR3 size: 15 residues. CDR3 protein: CASSFPAGGRGTQYF. The CDR3 bases are TGTGCCAGCAGTTTCCCAGCGGGAGGCCGCGGTACGCAGTATTTT.

This clonotype was counted at least ten times. The V gene is TRBV2, the J gene TRBJ2-1; 7 bases fit TRBD1. Per germline, CDR1 SNHLY and CDR2 FYNNEI. There are 14 residues in the CDR3. V dropped 3 bases and J dropped 4; count of bases not matched to a gene: 3. In nucleotides, the CDR3 is TGTGCCAGCAGTGAGGGACAGCAATACAATGAGCAGTTCTTC. It codes for CASSEGQQYNEQFF.

The chain couples TRBV7-6 to TRBJ2-1, with D possibly TRBD2 on 6 matching bases. The V and J ends lost 3 bases and 0 bases respectively, with 12 bases between them. Germline assignment: CDR1 SGHVS and CDR2 FNYEAQ. This CDR3 has 16 residues. The CDR3 region is CASSFERASSYNEQFF. The CDR3 DNA sequence: TGTGCCAGCAGCTTCGAGCGGGCTAGCTCCTACAATGAGCAGTTCTTC.

This clonotype was picked up a small number of times. The chain is built from TRBV20-1 and TRBJ2-7, with 13 bases matching TRBD2. Per germline, CDR1 DFQATT and CDR2 SNEGSKA (reference sequence). The CDR3 totals 17 residues. The trim removed 5 bases at V and 0 bases at J, leaving 10 bases unmatched. CDR3 nucleotide sequence: TGCAGTGCTTCAGGACTAGCGGGAGCCCGGAGCTCCTACGAGCAGTACTTC. Its translation is CSASGLAGARSSYEQYF.

This clonotype was recorded at least ten times. The chain employs TRBV2 and TRBJ1-1; tentatively, D is TRBD1 (6 bases). This CDR3 region has 14 residues. V dropped 5 bases and J dropped 2 bases, with 12 bases sitting between them. CDR1 and CDR2 (germline): SNHLY, FYNNEI. The CDR3 region has the DNA TGTGCCAGCAGTTACAGGGAGGGAAACACTGAAGCTTTCTTT. It specifies CASSYREGNTEAFF.

This clonotype was observed many times. This chain uses TRBV12-5 with TRBJ2-7, with a weak D call TRBD2 (6 bases). Trimming removed 2 bases from V and 2 bases from J, with 13 bases in between. This CDR3 has 15 residues. In germline, CDR1 is LGHNT, CDR2 FRNRAP. The CDR3 nucleotides read TGTGCTAGTGGTTTGACCCGGGGAGGTACCTACGAGCAGTACTTC. Residues: CASGLTRGGTYEQYF.

This clonotype has just a few counts. The chain has TRBV19 and TRBJ1-4; possibly TRBD1 for D (6 bases). The CDR3 runs 14 residues. Trimming took 4 bases from V and 5 from J, leaving 11 bases between them. Looked up from germline, CDR1 is LNHDA and CDR2 is SQIVND (reference sequence). The CDR3: CASSKQGPNEKLFF. In DNA form, the CDR3 reads TGTGCCAGTAGTAAACAGGGTCCGAATGAAAAACTGTTTTTT.